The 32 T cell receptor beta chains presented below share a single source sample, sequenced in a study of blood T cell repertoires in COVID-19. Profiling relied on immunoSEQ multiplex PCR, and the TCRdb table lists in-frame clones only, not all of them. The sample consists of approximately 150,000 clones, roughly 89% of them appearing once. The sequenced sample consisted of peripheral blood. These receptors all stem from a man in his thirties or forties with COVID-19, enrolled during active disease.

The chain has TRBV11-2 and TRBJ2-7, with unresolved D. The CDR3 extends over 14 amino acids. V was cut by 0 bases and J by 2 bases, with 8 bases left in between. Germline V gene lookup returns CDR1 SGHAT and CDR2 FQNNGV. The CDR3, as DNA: TGTGCCAGCAGCTTAGAGCGGATAGCCTACGAGCAGTACTTC. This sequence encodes CASSLERIAYEQYF.

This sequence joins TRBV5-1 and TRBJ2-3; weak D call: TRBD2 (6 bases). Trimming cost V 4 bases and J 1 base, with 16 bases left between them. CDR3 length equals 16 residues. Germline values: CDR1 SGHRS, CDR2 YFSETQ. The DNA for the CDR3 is TGCGCCAGCAGCCTGGGACTCCTGACTGGCACAGATACGCAGTATTTT. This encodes CASSLGLLTGTDTQYF.

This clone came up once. CDR3 DNA sequence: TGCGCCAGCAGCTTGACAGGGAGTTCGAACACCATATATTTT. Residues: CASSLTGSSNTIYF. V and J are TRBV5-1 and TRBJ1-3, with D perhaps TRBD1 (6 bases). Germline values: CDR1 SGHRS, CDR2 YFSETQ. Trimming pared 1 base from V and 7 bases from J, leaving 12 bases between. The length of the CDR3 is 14 residues.

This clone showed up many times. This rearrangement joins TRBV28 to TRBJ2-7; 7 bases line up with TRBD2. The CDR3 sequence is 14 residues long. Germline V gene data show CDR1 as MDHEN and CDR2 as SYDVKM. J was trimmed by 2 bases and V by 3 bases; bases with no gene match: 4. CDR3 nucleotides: TGTGCCAGCAGTTTGGAAGGACTAGCCTACGAGCAGTACTTC. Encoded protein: CASSLEGLAYEQYF. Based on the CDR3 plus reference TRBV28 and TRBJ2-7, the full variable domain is DVKVTQSSRYLVKRTGEKVFLECVQDMDHENMFWYRQDPGLGLRLIYFSYDVKMKEKGDIPEGYSVSREKKERFSLILESASTNQTSMYLCASSLEGLAYEQYFGPGTRLTVT.

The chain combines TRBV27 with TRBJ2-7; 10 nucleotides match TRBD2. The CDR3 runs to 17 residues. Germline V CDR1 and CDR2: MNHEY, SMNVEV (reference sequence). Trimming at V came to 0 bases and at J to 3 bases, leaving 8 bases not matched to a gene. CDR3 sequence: CASSLSLAGGSIYEQYF. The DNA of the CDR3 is TGTGCCAGCAGTTTATCTTTAGCGGGAGGTTCGATCTACGAGCAGTACTTC.

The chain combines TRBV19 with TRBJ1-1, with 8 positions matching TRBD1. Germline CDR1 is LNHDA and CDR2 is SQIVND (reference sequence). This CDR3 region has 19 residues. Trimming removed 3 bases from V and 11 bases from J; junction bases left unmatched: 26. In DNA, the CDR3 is TGTGCCAGTAGTATCCTCCTCGGACAGGGACCCATCCATAGAGTTGGCGCTTTCTTT. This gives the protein CASSILLGQGPIHRVGAFF.

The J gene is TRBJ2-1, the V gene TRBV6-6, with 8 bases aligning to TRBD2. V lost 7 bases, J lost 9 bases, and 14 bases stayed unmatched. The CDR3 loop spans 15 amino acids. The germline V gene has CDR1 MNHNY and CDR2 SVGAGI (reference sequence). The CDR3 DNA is TGTGCCAGCACCGCTCTAGGAGCGGGAGAAGGTGAGCAGTTCTTC. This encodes CASTALGAGEGEQFF.

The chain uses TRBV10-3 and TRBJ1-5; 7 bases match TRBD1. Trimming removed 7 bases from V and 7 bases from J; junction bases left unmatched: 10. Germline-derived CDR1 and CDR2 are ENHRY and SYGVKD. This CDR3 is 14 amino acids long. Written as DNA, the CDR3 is TGTGCCATCAAAGCGACAGGGAAGGAACAGCCCCAGCATTTT. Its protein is CAIKATGKEQPQHF.

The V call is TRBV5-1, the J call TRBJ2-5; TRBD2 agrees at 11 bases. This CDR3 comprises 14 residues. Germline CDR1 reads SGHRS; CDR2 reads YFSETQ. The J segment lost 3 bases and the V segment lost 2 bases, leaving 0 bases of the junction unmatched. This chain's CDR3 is CASSLLAGEETQYF. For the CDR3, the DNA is TGCGCCAGCAGCTTACTAGCGGGAGAAGAGACCCAGTACTTC.

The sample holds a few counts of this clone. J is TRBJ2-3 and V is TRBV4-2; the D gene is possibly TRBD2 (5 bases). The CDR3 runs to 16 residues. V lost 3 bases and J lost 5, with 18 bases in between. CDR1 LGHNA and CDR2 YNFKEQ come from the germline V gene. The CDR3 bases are TGTGCCAGCAGCCAGGGAGCGGATACCCATGGAGATACGCAGTATTTT. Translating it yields CASSQGADTHGDTQYF.

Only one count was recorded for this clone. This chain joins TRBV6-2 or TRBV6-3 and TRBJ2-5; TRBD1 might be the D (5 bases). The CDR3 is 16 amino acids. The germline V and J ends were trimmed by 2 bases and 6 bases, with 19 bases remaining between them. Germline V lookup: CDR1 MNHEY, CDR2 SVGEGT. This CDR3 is CASSYPGQYTKKTQYF. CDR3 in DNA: TGTGCCAGCAGTTACCCTGGACAATACACTAAGAAGACCCAGTACTTC.

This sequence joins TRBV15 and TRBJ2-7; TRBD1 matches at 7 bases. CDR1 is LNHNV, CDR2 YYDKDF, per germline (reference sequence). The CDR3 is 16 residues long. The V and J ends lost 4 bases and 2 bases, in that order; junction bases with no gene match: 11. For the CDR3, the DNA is TGTGCCACCAGCATGCACCCGGGGACAGCCCCCTACGAGCAGTACTTC. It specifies CATSMHPGTAPYEQYF.

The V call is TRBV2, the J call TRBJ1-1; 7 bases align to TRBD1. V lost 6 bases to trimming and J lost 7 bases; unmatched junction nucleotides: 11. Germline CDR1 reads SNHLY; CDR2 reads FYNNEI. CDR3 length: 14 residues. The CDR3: CASRRQGGEGEAFF. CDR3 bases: TGTGCCAGCAGGCGACAGGGCGGAGAGGGTGAAGCTTTCTTT.

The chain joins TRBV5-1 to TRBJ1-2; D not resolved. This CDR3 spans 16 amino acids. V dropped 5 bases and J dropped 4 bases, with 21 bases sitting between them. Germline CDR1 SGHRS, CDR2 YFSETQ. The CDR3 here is CASSKESQISLYGYTF. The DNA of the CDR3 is TGCGCCAGCAGTAAGGAATCACAGATTTCTCTCTATGGCTACACCTTC.

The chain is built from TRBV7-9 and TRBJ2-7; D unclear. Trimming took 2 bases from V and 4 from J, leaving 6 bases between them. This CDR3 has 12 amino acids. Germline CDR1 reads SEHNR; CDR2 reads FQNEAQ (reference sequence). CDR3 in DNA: TGTGCCAGCAGCTTATTCAGTTACGAGCAGTACTTC. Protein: CASSLFSYEQYF.

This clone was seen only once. The DNA for the CDR3 is TGTGCCAGCAGCTTACCGGGACAGGGGGCGAATGAGCAGTTCTTC. Translation gives CASSLPGQGANEQFF. The chain recombines TRBV7-8 with TRBJ2-1, with 12 bases identical to TRBD1. The CDR3 length is 15 residues. The V gene end was trimmed by 2 bases and the J gene end by 7 bases; junction bases not matched to a gene: 3. CDR1 and CDR2 from the germline V gene are SGHVS and FQNEAQ. The complete variable domain, with remaining parts taken from reference TRBV7-8 and TRBJ2-1, reads GAGVSQSPRYKVAKRGQDVALRCDPISGHVSLFWYQQALGQGPEFLTYFQNEAQLDKSGLPSDRFFAERPEGSVSTLKIQRTQQEDSAVYLCASSLPGQGANEQFFGPGTRLTVL.

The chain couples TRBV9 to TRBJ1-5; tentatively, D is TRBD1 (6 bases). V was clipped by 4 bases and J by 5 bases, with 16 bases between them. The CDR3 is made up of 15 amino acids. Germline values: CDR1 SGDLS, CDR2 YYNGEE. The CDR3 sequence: CASSLGGTRYQPQHF. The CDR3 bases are TGTGCCAGCAGCCTAGGGGGGACAAGATATCAGCCCCAGCATTTT.

Here the CDR3 DNA reads TGTGCCAGCAGCTTGGGGGGACGGATGAACACTGAAGCTTTCTTT. Translated: CASSLGGRMNTEAFF. The chain carries TRBV7-9 and TRBJ1-1; tentative D call: TRBD1 (5 bases). Germline V gene data show CDR1 as SEHNR and CDR2 as FQNEAQ (reference sequence). V dropped 3 bases and J dropped 0 bases, with 11 bases sitting between them. The length of the CDR3 is 15 residues.

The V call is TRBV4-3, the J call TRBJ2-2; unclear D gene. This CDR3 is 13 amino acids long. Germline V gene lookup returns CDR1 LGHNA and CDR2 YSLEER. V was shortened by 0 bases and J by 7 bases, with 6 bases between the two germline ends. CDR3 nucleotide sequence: TGCGCCAGCAGCCAAGAGAGTCACGGGGAGCTGTTTTTT. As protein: CASSQESHGELFF.

This chain's CDR3 is CAISESNGSNGEQYF. The CDR3 bases are TGTGCCATCAGTGAGTCGAACGGGAGTAACGGAGAGCAGTACTTC. V gene TRBV10-3 combines with J gene TRBJ2-7; a weak D match, TRBD2 (6 bases). The germline V gene has CDR1 ENHRY and CDR2 SYGVKD. Trimming took off 0 bases at V and 7 bases at J, with 16 bases between the two ends. CDR3 length: 15 amino acids.

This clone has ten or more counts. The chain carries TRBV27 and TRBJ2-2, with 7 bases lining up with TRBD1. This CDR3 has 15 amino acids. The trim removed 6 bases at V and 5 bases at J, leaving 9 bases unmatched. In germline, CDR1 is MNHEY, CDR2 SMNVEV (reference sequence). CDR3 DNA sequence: TGTGCCAGCAGGCATCCAGGGGGTTTGACCGGGGAGCTGTTTTTT. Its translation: CASRHPGGLTGELFF.

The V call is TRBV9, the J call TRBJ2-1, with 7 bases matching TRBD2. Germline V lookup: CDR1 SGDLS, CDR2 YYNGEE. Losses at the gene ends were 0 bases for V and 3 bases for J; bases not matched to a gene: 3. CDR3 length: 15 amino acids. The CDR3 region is CASSVASGDYNEQFF. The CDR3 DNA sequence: TGTGCCAGCAGCGTAGCTAGCGGCGACTACAATGAGCAGTTCTTC.

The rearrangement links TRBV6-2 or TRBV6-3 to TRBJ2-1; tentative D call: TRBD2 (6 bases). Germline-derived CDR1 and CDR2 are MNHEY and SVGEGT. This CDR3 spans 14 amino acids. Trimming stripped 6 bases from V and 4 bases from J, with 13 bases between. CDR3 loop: CASSTGLKYNEQFF. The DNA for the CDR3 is TGTGCCAGCAGCACGGGACTGAAATACAATGAGCAGTTCTTC.

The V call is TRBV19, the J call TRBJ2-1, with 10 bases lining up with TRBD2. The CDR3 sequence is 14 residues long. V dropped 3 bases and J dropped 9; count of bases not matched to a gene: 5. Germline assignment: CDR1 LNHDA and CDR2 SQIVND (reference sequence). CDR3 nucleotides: TGTGCCAGTAGTATGAGCGGGAGGGCCCGTGAGCAGTTCTTC. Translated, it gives CASSMSGRAREQFF.

Written as DNA, the CDR3 is TGCGCCACCACTACGGGACTTCCTAACACCGGGGAGCTGTTTTTT. This gives the protein CATTTGLPNTGELFF. V usage is TRBV5-1 and J usage is TRBJ2-2; weak D call: TRBD2 (6 bases). Trimming pared 9 bases from V and 2 bases from J, leaving 17 bases between. The germline V gene encodes CDR1 SGHRS and CDR2 YFSETQ. CDR3 size: 15 residues.

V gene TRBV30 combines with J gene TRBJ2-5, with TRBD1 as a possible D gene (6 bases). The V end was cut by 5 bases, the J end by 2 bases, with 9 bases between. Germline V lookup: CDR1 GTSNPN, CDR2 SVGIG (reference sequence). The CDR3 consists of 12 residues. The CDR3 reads CAWLTGQETQYF. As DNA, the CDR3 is TGTGCCTGGCTGACAGGACAAGAGACCCAGTACTTC.

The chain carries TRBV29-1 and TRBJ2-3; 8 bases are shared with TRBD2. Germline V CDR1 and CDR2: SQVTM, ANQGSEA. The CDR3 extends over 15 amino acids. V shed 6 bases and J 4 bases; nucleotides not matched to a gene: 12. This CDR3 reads CSVRWSGSAPDTQYF. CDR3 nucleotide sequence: TGCAGCGTCCGCTGGAGCGGGAGCGCCCCAGATACGCAGTATTTT.

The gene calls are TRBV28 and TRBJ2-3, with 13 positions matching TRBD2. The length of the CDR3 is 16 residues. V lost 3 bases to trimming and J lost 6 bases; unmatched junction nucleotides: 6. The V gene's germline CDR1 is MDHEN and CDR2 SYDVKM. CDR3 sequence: CASSFPGLAGKDTQYF. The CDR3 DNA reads TGTGCCAGCAGTTTTCCGGGACTAGCGGGAAAGGATACGCAGTATTTT.

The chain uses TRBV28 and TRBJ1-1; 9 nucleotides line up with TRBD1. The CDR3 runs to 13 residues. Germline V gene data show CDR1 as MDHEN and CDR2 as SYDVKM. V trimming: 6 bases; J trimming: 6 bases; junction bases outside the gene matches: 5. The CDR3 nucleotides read TGTGCCAGCAGGGAACAGGGGGCTGCTGAAGCTTTCTTT. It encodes CASREQGAAEAFF.

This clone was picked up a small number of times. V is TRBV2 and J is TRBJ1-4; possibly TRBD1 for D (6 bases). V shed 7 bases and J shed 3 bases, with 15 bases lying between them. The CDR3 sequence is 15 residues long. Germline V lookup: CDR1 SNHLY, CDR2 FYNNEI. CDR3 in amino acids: CASILQGWANEKLFF. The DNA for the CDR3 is TGTGCCAGCATTTTACAGGGCTGGGCTAATGAAAAACTGTTTTTT.

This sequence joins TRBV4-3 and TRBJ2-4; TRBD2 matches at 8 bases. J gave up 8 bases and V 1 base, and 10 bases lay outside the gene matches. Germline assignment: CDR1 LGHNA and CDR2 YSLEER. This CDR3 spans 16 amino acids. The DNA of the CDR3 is TGCGCCAGCAGCCAAGCGGCGGGAGGCACCAGGGACATTCAGTACTTC. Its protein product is CASSQAAGGTRDIQYF.

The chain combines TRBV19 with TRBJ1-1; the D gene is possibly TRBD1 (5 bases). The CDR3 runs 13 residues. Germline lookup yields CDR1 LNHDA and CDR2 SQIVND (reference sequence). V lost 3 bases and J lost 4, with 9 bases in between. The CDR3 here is CASSMGEGTEAFF. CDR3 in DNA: TGTGCCAGTAGTATGGGGGAGGGCACTGAAGCTTTCTTT. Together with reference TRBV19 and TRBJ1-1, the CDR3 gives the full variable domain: DGGITQSPKYLFRKEGQNVTLSCEQNLNHDAMYWYRQDPGQGLRLIYYSQIVNDFQKGDIAEGYSVSREKKESFPLTVTSAQKNPTAFYLCASSMGEGTEAFFGQGTRLTVV.